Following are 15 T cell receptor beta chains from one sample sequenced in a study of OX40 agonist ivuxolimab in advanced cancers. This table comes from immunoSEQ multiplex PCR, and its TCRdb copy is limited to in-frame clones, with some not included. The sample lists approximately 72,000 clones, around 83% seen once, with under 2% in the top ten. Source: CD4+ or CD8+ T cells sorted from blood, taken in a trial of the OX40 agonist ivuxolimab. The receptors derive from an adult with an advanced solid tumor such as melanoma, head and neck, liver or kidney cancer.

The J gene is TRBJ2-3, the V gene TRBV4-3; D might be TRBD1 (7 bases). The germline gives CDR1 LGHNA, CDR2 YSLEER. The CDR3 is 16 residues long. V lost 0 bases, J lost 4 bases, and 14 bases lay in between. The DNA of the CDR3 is TGCGCCAGCAGCCAAGAGGAAACAGGGGAGGCAGATACGCAGTATTTT. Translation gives CASSQEETGEADTQYF.

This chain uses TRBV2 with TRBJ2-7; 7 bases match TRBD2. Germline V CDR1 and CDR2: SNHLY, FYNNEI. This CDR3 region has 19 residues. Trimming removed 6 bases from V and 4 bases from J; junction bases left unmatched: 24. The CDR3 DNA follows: TGTGCCAGCAGGAAGCGGGATCAGGAGAGTACGAGATTCGTTTACGAGCAGTACTTC. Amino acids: CASRKRDQESTRFVYEQYF.

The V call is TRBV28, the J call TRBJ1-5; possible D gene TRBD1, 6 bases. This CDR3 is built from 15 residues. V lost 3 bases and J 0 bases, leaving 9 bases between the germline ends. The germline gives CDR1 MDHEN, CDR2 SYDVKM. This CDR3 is CASSFGQLSNQPQHF. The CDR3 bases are TGTGCCAGCAGTTTCGGACAGCTTAGCAATCAGCCCCAGCATTTT.

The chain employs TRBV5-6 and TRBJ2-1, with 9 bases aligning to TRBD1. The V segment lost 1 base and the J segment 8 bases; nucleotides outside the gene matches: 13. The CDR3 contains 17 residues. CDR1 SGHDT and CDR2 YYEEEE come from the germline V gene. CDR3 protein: CASSLTVRDRVDDEQFF. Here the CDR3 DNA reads TGTGCCAGCAGCTTGACCGTTCGGGACAGGGTAGACGATGAGCAGTTCTTC.

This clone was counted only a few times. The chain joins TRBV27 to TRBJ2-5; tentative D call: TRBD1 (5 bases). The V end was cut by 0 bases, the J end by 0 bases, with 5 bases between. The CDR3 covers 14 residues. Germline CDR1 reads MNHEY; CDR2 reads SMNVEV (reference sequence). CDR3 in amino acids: CASSLSDNQETQYF. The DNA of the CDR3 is TGTGCCAGCAGTTTATCGGACAACCAAGAGACCCAGTACTTC.

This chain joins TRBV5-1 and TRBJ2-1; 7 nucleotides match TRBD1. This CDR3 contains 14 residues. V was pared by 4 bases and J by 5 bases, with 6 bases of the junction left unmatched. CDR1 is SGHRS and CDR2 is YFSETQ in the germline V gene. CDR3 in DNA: TGCGCCAGCAGCGCCGCTACAGGGGACAATGAGCAGTTCTTC. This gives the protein CASSAATGDNEQFF.

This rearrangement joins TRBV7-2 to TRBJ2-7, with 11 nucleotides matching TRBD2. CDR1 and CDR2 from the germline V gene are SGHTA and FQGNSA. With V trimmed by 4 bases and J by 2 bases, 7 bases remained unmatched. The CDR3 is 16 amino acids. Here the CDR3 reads CASSSEGTSGAYEQYF. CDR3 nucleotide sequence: TGTGCCAGCAGCTCCGAAGGGACTAGCGGAGCCTACGAGCAGTACTTC.

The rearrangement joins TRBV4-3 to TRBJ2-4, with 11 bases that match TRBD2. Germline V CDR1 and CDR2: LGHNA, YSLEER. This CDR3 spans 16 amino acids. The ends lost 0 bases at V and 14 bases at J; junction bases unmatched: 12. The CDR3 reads CASSQEVLAGVGAEYF. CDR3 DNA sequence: TGCGCCAGCAGCCAAGAGGTACTAGCGGGAGTGGGGGCGGAGTACTTC.

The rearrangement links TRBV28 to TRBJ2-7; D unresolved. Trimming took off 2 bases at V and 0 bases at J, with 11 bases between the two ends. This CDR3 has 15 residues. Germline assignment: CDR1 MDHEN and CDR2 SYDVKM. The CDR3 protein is CASSLLGSTSYEQYF. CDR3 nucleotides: TGTGCCAGCAGTTTACTGGGGTCAACCTCCTACGAGCAGTACTTC.

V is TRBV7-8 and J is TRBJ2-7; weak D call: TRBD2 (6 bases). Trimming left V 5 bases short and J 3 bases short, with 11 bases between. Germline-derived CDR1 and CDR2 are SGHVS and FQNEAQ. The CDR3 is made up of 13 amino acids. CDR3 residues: CASSPGGVYEQYF. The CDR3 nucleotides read TGTGCCAGCAGCCCCGGAGGGGTCTACGAGCAGTACTTC.

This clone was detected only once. In DNA, the CDR3 is TGCGCCAGCAGCTTGGGGGGTACTGCCAGCTACGAGCAGTACTTC. This translates into CASSLGGTASYEQYF. The chain recombines TRBV5-1 with TRBJ2-7, with D uncertain. The CDR3 contains 15 residues. Germline CDR1 is SGHRS and CDR2 is YFSETQ. V was clipped by 0 bases and J by 3 bases, with 13 bases between them.

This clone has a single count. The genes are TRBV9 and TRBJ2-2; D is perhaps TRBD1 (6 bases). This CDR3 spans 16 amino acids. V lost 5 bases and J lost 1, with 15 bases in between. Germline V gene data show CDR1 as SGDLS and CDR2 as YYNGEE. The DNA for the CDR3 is TGTGCCAGCAGTCCCGGGACACAAATGAACACCGGGGAGCTGTTTTTT. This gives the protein CASSPGTQMNTGELFF.

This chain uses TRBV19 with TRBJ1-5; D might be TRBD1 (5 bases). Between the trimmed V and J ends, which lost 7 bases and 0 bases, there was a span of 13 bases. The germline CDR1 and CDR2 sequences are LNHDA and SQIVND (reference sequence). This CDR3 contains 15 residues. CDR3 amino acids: CASIRDHSSNQPQHF. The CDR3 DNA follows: TGTGCCAGTATCCGGGACCATTCTAGCAATCAGCCCCAGCATTTT. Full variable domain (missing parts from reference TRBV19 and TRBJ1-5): DGGITQSPKYLFRKEGQNVTLSCEQNLNHDAMYWYRQDPGQGLRLIYYSQIVNDFQKGDIAEGYSVSREKKESFPLTVTSAQKNPTAFYLCASIRDHSSNQPQHFGDGTRLSIL.

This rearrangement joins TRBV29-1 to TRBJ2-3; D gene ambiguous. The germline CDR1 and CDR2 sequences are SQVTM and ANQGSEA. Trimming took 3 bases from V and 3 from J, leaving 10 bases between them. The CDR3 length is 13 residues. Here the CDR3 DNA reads TGCAGCGTTGATGCTAGTCTGACAGATACGCAGTATTTT. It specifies CSVDASLTDTQYF.

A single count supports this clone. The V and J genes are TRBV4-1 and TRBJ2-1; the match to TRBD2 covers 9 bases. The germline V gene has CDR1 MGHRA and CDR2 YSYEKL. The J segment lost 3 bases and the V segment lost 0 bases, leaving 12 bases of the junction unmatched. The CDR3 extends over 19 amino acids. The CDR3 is CASSQDRLAEGGSYNEQFF. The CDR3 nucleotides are TGCGCCAGCAGCCAAGATAGACTAGCGGAGGGGGGAAGCTACAATGAGCAGTTCTTC.